The sequence of this T cell receptor (beta chain) was determined in a study of shared clonotypes between healthy human individuals. Overall study results and limits: Non-shared clonotypes showed lower generation probabilities than clonotypes common to all four donors.

About this clone: Its antigen is undetermined.

As originally analysed: Because ImmunoSEQ provided only junction sequences with no quality scores, the filtering differed. Sequenced by immunoSEQ multiplex PCR; TCRdb stores in-frame clones only, minus some. The D gene and trimming were derived from the DNA, and the V and J assignments and clone size from that table. This table has roughly 2.6 million clones, just over 90% appearing once. Sequenced material: naive CD4+ T cells sorted from blood. The subset: CD45RA+ positively selected. The sequence was collected from a man aged 18-30 years in good health.

The CDR3 here is CASSLGMGGNEQFF. Here the CDR3 DNA reads TGCGCCAGCAGCTTGGGAATGGGCGGCAATGAGCAGTTCTTC. The rearrangement joins TRBV5-1 to TRBJ2-1, with D uncertain. The germline V gene has CDR1 SGHRS and CDR2 YFSETQ. With 0 bases removed from V and 6 bases from J, the gap between germline ends came to 10 bases. The CDR3 length is 14 residues.